The 13 T cell receptor beta chains given below trace back to one sample, sequenced in a study of blood T cell repertoires in COVID-19. Data came from immunoSEQ multiplex PCR; TCRdb stores just in-frame clones and leaves some out. The table has approximately 99,000 clones, approximately 80% seen once. The specimen sequenced was peripheral blood. The source is an older woman with acute or convalescent COVID-19.

The chain recombines TRBV4-3 with TRBJ1-2; TRBD1 agrees at 10 bases. The germline V gene encodes CDR1 LGHNA and CDR2 YSLEER. The CDR3 has 15 amino acids. J gave up 4 bases and V 4 bases, and 6 bases lay outside the gene matches. The CDR3 protein is CASSPGDRGVYGYTF. CDR3 bases: TGCGCCAGCAGCCCCGGGGACAGGGGAGTCTATGGCTACACCTTC.

The CDR3 DNA sequence: TGCGCCAGCAGCTTGTTAGGGAGCAGGGGTACTGGAAACACCATATATTTT. Encoded protein: CASSLLGSRGTGNTIYF. This rearrangement joins TRBV5-1 to TRBJ1-3; possible D gene TRBD1, 6 bases. CDR1 and CDR2 (germline): SGHRS, YFSETQ. This CDR3 spans 17 amino acids. V lost 1 base, J lost 2 bases, and 16 bases lay in between. Together with reference TRBV5-1 and TRBJ1-3, the CDR3 gives the full variable domain: KAGVTQTPRYLIKTRGQQVTLSCSPISGHRSVSWYQQTPGQGLQFLFEYFSETQRNKGNFPGRFSGRQFSNSRSEMNVSTLELGDSALYLCASSLLGSRGTGNTIYFGEGSWLTVV.

The CDR3 spells CASSLWGQNQETQYF. CDR3 nucleotides: TGTGCCAGCAGCTTATGGGGGCAGAACCAAGAGACCCAGTACTTC. V gene TRBV11-2 combines with J gene TRBJ2-5, with D tentatively TRBD1 (6 bases). Germline assignment: CDR1 SGHAT and CDR2 FQNNGV. Trimming left V 2 bases short and J 0 bases short, with 10 bases between. The CDR3 contains 15 residues.

The chain couples TRBV5-1 to TRBJ2-1; a weak D match, TRBD2 (6 bases). This CDR3 comprises 15 residues. In germline, CDR1 is SGHRS, CDR2 YFSETQ. V was cut by 0 bases and J by 3 bases, with 10 bases left in between. CDR3 DNA sequence: TGCGCCAGCAGCTTGGACGGCGGGGTCTACAATGAGCAGTTCTTC. This translates into CASSLDGGVYNEQFF.

V is TRBV28 and J is TRBJ2-1; 7 bases map to TRBD2. This CDR3 region has 14 residues. Germline CDR1 MDHEN, CDR2 SYDVKM. The ends lost 6 bases at V and 0 bases at J; junction bases unmatched: 2. This CDR3 is CASSPGGSYNEQFF. DNA of the CDR3: TGTGCCAGCAGCCCGGGAGGCTCCTACAATGAGCAGTTCTTC. The full variable domain, its missing parts supplied by reference TRBV28 and TRBJ2-1, is DVKVTQSSRYLVKRTGEKVFLECVQDMDHENMFWYRQDPGLGLRLIYFSYDVKMKEKGDIPEGYSVSREKKERFSLILESASTNQTSMYLCASSPGGSYNEQFFGPGTRLTVL.

The chain uses TRBV7-6 and TRBJ2-7; tentatively, D is TRBD1 (6 bases). Trimming removed 5 bases at V and 4 bases at J, with 18 bases between. This CDR3 region has 15 residues. Germline assignment: CDR1 SGHVS and CDR2 FNYEAQ. The CDR3 is CASSQGGPKIYEQYF. CDR3 bases: TGTGCCAGCAGCCAAGGGGGACCTAAAATATACGAGCAGTACTTC.

The rearrangement uses TRBV3-1 (or the pseudogene TRBV3-2) and TRBJ2-2, with 10 bases that match TRBD2. CDR1 LGHDT and CDR2 YNNKEL come from the germline V gene (reference sequence). This CDR3 has 18 residues. The ends lost 4 bases at V and 1 base at J; junction bases unmatched: 9. CDR3 residues: CASSRGTSANLNTGELFF. As DNA, the CDR3 is TGTGCCAGCAGCCGCGGGACTAGCGCAAACTTGAACACCGGGGAGCTGTTTTTT.

The CDR3 reads CASSPGQGHGEQYF. The CDR3 DNA follows: TGTGCCAGCAGCCCGGGACAGGGGCATGGGGAGCAGTACTTC. The chain joins TRBV7-3 to TRBJ2-7; TRBD1 matches 10 bases. Per germline, CDR1 SGHTA and CDR2 FQGTGA. There are 14 residues in the CDR3. Unmatched junction bases numbered 8, after V lost 5 bases and J lost 7 bases.

This chain joins TRBV18 and TRBJ1-5, with D possibly TRBD1 on 6 matching bases. The CDR3 contains 13 residues. Germline V lookup: CDR1 KGHSH, CDR2 LQKENI. With 2 bases removed from V and 11 bases from J, the gap between germline ends came to 13 bases. CDR3 region: CASSPEDSKAQHF. In DNA form, the CDR3 reads TGTGCCAGCTCACCAGAGGACAGTAAGGCCCAGCATTTT. Based on the CDR3 plus reference TRBV18 and TRBJ1-5, the full variable domain is NAGVMQNPRHLVRRRGQEARLRCSPMKGHSHVYWYRQLPEEGLKFMVYLQKENIIDESGMPKERFSAEFPKEGPSILRIQQVVRGDSAAYFCASSPEDSKAQHFGDGTRLSIL.

This clone occurred once. The chain carries TRBV19 and TRBJ1-1; no clear D gene. The CDR3 is 13 amino acids. Trimming took off 10 bases at V and 4 bases at J, with 16 bases between the two ends. Germline lookup yields CDR1 LNHDA and CDR2 SQIVND (reference sequence). The CDR3 DNA reads as TGTGCCACCAGTCTGCGGGAAGGCACTGAAGCTTTCTTT. It codes for CATSLREGTEAFF.

Only a few counts were recorded for this clone. The chain has TRBV6-5 and TRBJ1-5; 8 bases are a match to TRBD1. Germline values: CDR1 MNHEY, CDR2 SVGAGI. There are 14 residues in the CDR3. Trimming took 6 bases from V and 9 from J; bases not matched to a gene: 10. CDR3 amino acids: CASSLGQGGRPQHF. CDR3 nucleotide sequence: TGTGCCAGCAGCCTAGGACAGGGAGGTCGGCCCCAGCATTTT.

A single count supports this clone. The rearrangement joins TRBV28 to TRBJ1-2; 10 bases agree with TRBD1. V lost 7 bases to trimming and J lost 2 bases; unmatched junction nucleotides: 7. CDR3 length: 15 residues. Germline-derived CDR1 and CDR2 are MDHEN and SYDVKM. The CDR3 loop is CASMGGQGMNYGYTF. CDR3 nucleotide sequence: TGTGCCAGCATGGGGGGACAGGGGATGAACTATGGCTACACCTTC.

The chain uses TRBV5-4 and TRBJ2-3; TRBD2 agrees at 9 bases. Germline loops: CDR1 SGHNT, CDR2 YYREEE (reference sequence). J lost 2 bases, V lost 5 bases, and 6 bases had no gene match. The CDR3 covers 15 residues. The CDR3, as DNA: TGTGCCAGCAGTTTGACTAGCGGAACCACAGATACGCAGTATTTT. Its protein is CASSLTSGTTDTQYF. The entire variable domain, with the rest obtained from reference TRBV5-4 and TRBJ2-3, is as follows: ETGVTQSPTHLIKTRGQQVTLRCSSQSGHNTVSWYQQALGQGPQFIFQYYREEENGRGNFPPRFSGLQFPNYSSELNVNALELDDSALYLCASSLTSGTTDTQYFGPGTRLTVL.